What follows are 12 T cell receptor beta chains derived from one specimen sequenced in a study of CD8+ T cells in alopecia areata. cDNA prepared by RNA extraction and subsequent reverse transcription served as the template for sequencing. Sequencing was performed with immunoSEQ multiplex PCR; in TCRdb, only in-frame clones are kept and a portion is missing. The data contain over 150,000 clones, 55% to 75% of them singletons. The treatment here: oral pan-JAK inhibitor, 5-10 mg twice daily. The specimen was CD4+ T cells sorted from blood, collected at week 24, from a patient treated with tofacitinib. The source of these receptors is a human donor with alopecia areata.

V usage is TRBV7-8 and J usage is TRBJ2-3; a weak D match, TRBD2 (7 bases). The CDR3 sequence is 15 residues long. CDR1 is SGHVS, CDR2 FQNEAQ, per germline. Trimming cost V 1 base and J 11 bases, with 19 bases left between them. The CDR3 nucleotides read TGTGCCAGCAGCTTAGGAGGGGGGGCCAAAGAGGTGCAGTATTTT. Protein sequence: CASSLGGGAKEVQYF.

The chain combines TRBV25-1 with TRBJ2-5; D gene uncertain. V shed 3 bases and J shed 2 bases, with 13 bases lying between them. Looked up from germline, CDR1 is MGHDK and CDR2 is SYGVNS. This CDR3 has 15 residues. The CDR3 bases are TGTGCCAGCAGTGATTTCGCGAAGGTTCAAGAGACCCAGTACTTC. It translates to CASSDFAKVQETQYF.

This clone was observed a few times. The chain recombines TRBV29-1 with TRBJ2-3; a weak D match, TRBD2 (6 bases). Trimming left V 2 bases short and J 2 bases short, with 14 bases between. Per the germline V gene, CDR1 is SQVTM and CDR2 is ANQGSEA. The CDR3 length is 15 residues. CDR3 sequence reads: CSVERGGQITDTQYF. The DNA for the CDR3 is TGCAGCGTTGAACGGGGAGGACAAATCACAGATACGCAGTATTTT.

V and J are TRBV4-2 and TRBJ1-5, with D perhaps TRBD1 (6 bases). Germline V CDR1 and CDR2: LGHNA, YNFKEQ. CDR3 length: 15 residues. Trimming took off 1 base at V and 6 bases at J, with 13 bases between the two ends. The CDR3 DNA is TGTGCCAGCAGCCAAGGAGGGGGGGGCGGTCAGCCCCAGCATTTT. Translated: CASSQGGGGGQPQHF.

The J gene is TRBJ2-7, the V gene TRBV9; D ambiguous. The germline gives CDR1 SGDLS, CDR2 YYNGEE. The V gene lost 4 bases and the J gene lost 3 bases, with 11 bases spanning the gap. This CDR3 comprises 13 residues. The CDR3 DNA is TGTGCCAGCAGCCCTCCAGGAGTCTACGAGCAGTACTTC. It is translated as CASSPPGVYEQYF.

This clone was counted a few times. The chain couples TRBV6-5 to TRBJ1-2; D gene unclear. The CDR3 is made up of 15 amino acids. V was trimmed by 5 bases and J by 8 bases, leaving 21 bases between them. The V gene's germline CDR1 is MNHEY and CDR2 SVGAGI. Here the CDR3 DNA reads TGTGCCAGCAGTAAAAGCCTGACCGCGCTAGGGGGCTACACCTTC. This encodes CASSKSLTALGGYTF.

The CDR3 protein is CAWKGSGNTIYF. In DNA form, the CDR3 reads TGTGCCTGGAAGGGTTCTGGAAACACCATATATTTT. The V call is TRBV30, the J call TRBJ1-3; D ambiguous. The germline V gene encodes CDR1 GTSNPN and CDR2 SVGIG (reference sequence). This CDR3 has 12 amino acids. V was clipped by 4 bases and J by 1 base, with 5 bases between them. Full variable domain (remainder filled in from reference TRBV30 and TRBJ1-3): SQTIHQWPATLVQPVGSPLSLECTVEGTSNPNLYWYRQAAGRGLQLLFYSVGIGQISSEVPQNLSASRPQDRQFILSSKKLLLSDSGFYLCAWKGSGNTIYFGEGSWLTVV.

V is TRBV6-6 and J is TRBJ1-2; 8 bases agree with TRBD1. The CDR3 runs to 15 residues. CDR1 and CDR2 from the germline V gene are MNHNY and SVGAGI (reference sequence). V shed 4 bases, J shed 4 bases, and the junction held 8 bases outside the gene matches. CDR3 DNA sequence: TGTGCCAGCAGTTCCCCCCGGGACAGGATCTATGGCTACACCTTC. Translating it yields CASSSPRDRIYGYTF.

J is TRBJ1-2 and V is TRBV7-9, with a tentative D call TRBD1 (6 bases). With 2 bases removed from V and 6 bases from J, the gap between germline ends came to 16 bases. The CDR3 spans 15 residues. Germline V CDR1 and CDR2: SEHNR, FQNEAQ (reference sequence). CDR3 DNA: TGTGCCAGCAGCTTACAGGGGTTGAAGGTGGATGGCTACACCTTC. Protein product: CASSLQGLKVDGYTF.

The V gene is TRBV29-1, the J gene TRBJ2-2; no reliable D call. CDR3 length: 14 residues. CDR1 and CDR2 (germline): SQVTM, ANQGSEA. V was pared by 4 bases and J by 4 bases, with 13 bases between. CDR3 sequence: CSVGKALSTGELFF. The CDR3 DNA sequence: TGCAGCGTTGGAAAGGCCCTTTCCACCGGGGAGCTGTTTTTT.

The gene calls are TRBV4-2 and TRBJ2-3; 8 bases are shared with TRBD2. CDR1 and CDR2 (germline): LGHNA, YNFKEQ. CDR3 length: 14 residues. V lost 6 bases, J lost 4 bases, and 6 bases stayed unmatched. In nucleotides, the CDR3 is TGTGCCAGCAGACTCGGGGGGGCGGCAGATACGCAGTATTTT. Protein: CASRLGGAADTQYF.

The CDR3 sequence is CSVESAGSNTEAFF. CDR3 sequence (DNA): TGCAGCGTTGAATCGGCGGGGTCGAACACTGAAGCTTTCTTT. V and J are TRBV29-1 and TRBJ1-1; D unresolved. The ends were cut back, 2 bases at V and 1 base at J, with 11 bases in the middle. CDR1 SQVTM and CDR2 ANQGSEA come from the germline V gene. This CDR3 is built from 14 residues.